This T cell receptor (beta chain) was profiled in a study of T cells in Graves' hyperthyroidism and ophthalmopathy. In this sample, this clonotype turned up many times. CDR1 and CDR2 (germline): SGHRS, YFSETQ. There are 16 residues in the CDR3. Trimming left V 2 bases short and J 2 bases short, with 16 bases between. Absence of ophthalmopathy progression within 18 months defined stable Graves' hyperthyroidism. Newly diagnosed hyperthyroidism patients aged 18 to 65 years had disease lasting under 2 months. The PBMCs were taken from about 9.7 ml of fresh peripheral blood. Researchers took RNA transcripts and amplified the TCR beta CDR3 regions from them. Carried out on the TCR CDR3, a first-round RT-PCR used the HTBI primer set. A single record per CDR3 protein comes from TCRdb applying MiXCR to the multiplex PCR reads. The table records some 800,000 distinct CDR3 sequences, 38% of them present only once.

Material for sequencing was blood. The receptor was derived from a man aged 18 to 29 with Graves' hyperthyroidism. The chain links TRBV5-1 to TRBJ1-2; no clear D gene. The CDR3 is CASSFRNGVVNYGYTF. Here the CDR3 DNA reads TGCGCCAGCAGCTTCAGGAACGGGGTTGTGAACTATGGCTACACCTTC.